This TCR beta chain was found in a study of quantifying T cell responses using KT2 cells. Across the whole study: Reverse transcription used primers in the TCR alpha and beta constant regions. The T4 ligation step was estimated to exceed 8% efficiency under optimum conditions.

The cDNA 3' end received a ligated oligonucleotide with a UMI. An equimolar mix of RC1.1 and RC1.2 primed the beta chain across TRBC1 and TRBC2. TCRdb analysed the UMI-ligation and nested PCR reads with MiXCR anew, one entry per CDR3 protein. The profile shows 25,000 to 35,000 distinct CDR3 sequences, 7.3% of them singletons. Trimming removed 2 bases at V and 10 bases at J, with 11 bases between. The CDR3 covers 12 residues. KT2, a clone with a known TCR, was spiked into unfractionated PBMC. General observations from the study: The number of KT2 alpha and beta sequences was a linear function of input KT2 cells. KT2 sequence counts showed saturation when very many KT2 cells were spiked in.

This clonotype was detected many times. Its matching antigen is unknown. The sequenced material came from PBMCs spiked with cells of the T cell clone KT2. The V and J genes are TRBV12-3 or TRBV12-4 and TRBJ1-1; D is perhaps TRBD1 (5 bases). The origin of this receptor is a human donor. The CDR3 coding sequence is TGTGCCAGCAGTTTAAGGGGATGGATAGCTTTCTTT. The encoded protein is CASSLRGWIAFF.